This TCR beta chain was obtained from a study of blood T cell repertoires in COVID-19. As for the study in general: Sources were T cells, B-cell-depleted T cells, or PBMCs; the material itself was cDNA or gDNA.

Original handling: Estimation of nucleated cell counts was performed using reference gene primer amplification. Using immunoSEQ multiplex PCR, the repertoire was profiled, and TCRdb retains in-frame clones only, with some absent. That table furnishes V, J and clone size, whereas the DNA furnished D and trimming. The sample holds roughly 180,000 clones, around 85% seen once. Germline V gene data show CDR1 as LNHDA and CDR2 as SQIVND (reference sequence). The CDR3 has 16 residues. V shed 5 bases and J 6 bases; nucleotides not matched to a gene: 9. This TCR came from a man between 65 and 85 years old with active or convalescent COVID-19. Sequenced sample: peripheral blood. V and J are TRBV19 and TRBJ2-1, with TRBD2 matching over 11 bases. The DNA of the CDR3 is TGTGCCAGTAGTGGATGGGGACTAGCGGTTTCCAATGAGCAGTTCTTC. This gives the protein CASSGWGLAVSNEQFF.